These T cell receptor beta chains were read from a single sample in a study of blood T cell repertoires in COVID-19. Only in-frame clones appear in the TCRdb table, and some are missing; sequencing was by immunoSEQ multiplex PCR. This sample has about 280,000 clones, with around 87% found just once. The source material was peripheral blood. These receptors all come from a woman aged 45-60 years who had recovered from COVID-19. The CDR3 runs from the conserved cysteine through the conserved F or W. The D gene is left open where the match is weak. Clone size, where shown, is once, few, many, or a class for clones that have expanded.

cdr3_aa: CASSIETGLHGYTF; cdr3_nt: TGTGCCAGTAGTATAGAGACAGGTCTACATGGCTACACCTTC; clone_size: .; v_call: TRBV19; d_call: .; j_call: TRBJ1-2
cdr3_aa: CASSLMGGPTEAFF; cdr3_nt: TGTGCCAGCAGCTTAATGGGGGGGCCCACTGAAGCTTTCTTT; clone_size: once; v_call: TRBV7-3; d_call: .; j_call: TRBJ1-1
cdr3_aa: CASSYTGTEPYGYTF; cdr3_nt: TGTGCCAGCAGCTACACCGGGACAGAGCCCTATGGCTACACCTTC; clone_size: .; v_call: TRBV11-2; d_call: TRBD1; j_call: TRBJ1-2
cdr3_aa: CASSVRLAGSAGNEQFF; cdr3_nt: TGTGCCAGCAGTGTTAGACTAGCGGGATCCGCGGGCAATGAGCAGTTCTTC; clone_size: .; v_call: TRBV28; d_call: TRBD2; j_call: TRBJ2-1
cdr3_aa: CASSTWTSGADTQYF; cdr3_nt: TGTGCCAGTAGTACGTGGACTAGCGGGGCAGATACGCAGTATTTT; clone_size: .; v_call: TRBV19; d_call: TRBD2; j_call: TRBJ2-3
cdr3_aa: CASSLDGYGYTF; cdr3_nt: TGTGCCAGCAGCTTGGACGGGTATGGCTACACCTTC; clone_size: .; v_call: TRBV5-8; d_call: .; j_call: TRBJ1-2
cdr3_aa: CASIHLPGKYNSPLHF; cdr3_nt: TGTGCCAGCATTCACCTCCCAGGCAAATATAATTCACCCCTCCACTTT; clone_size: .; v_call: TRBV28; d_call: .; j_call: TRBJ1-6
cdr3_aa: CASSQDTDRADARDTQYF; cdr3_nt: TGTGCCAGCAGCCAAGACACTGACAGGGCTGACGCCAGGGATACGCAGTATTTT; clone_size: .; v_call: TRBV4-2; d_call: TRBD1; j_call: TRBJ2-3
cdr3_aa: CASSQANRPEPGELFF; cdr3_nt: TGCGCCAGCAGCCAAGCTAACCGACCGGAGCCCGGGGAGCTGTTTTTT; clone_size: .; v_call: TRBV4-3; d_call: .; j_call: TRBJ2-2
cdr3_aa: CASTTPTVNEKLFF; cdr3_nt: TGTGCCAGCACCACTCCGACAGTTAATGAAAAACTGTTTTTT; clone_size: .; v_call: TRBV28; d_call: .; j_call: TRBJ1-4
cdr3_aa: CASSLVGGGSSEAFF; cdr3_nt: TGTGCCAGCAGCTTGGTGGGTGGGGGGTCTTCTGAAGCTTTCTTT; clone_size: .; v_call: TRBV5-5; d_call: .; j_call: TRBJ1-1
cdr3_aa: CAWQGGHTNYGYTF; cdr3_nt: TGTGCCTGGCAGGGGGGACACACTAACTATGGCTACACCTTC; clone_size: .; v_call: TRBV30; d_call: TRBD1; j_call: TRBJ1-2
cdr3_aa: CASSLRAGLYEQYF; cdr3_nt: TGTGCCAGCAGCTTAAGGGCAGGTCTCTACGAGCAGTACTTC; clone_size: .; v_call: TRBV7-3; d_call: .; j_call: TRBJ2-7
cdr3_aa: CASSRGLAGSQETQYF; cdr3_nt: TGTGCCAGCAGTCGCGGACTAGCGGGATCCCAAGAGACCCAGTACTTC; clone_size: once; v_call: TRBV6-6; d_call: TRBD2; j_call: TRBJ2-5
cdr3_aa: CASSVQGGSYEQYF; cdr3_nt: TGTGCCAGCAGCGTTCAGGGGGGATCCTACGAGCAGTACTTC; clone_size: few; v_call: TRBV9; d_call: .; j_call: TRBJ2-7
cdr3_aa: CASSLRDEQFF; cdr3_nt: TGTGCCAGCAGTTTGAGGGATGAGCAGTTCTTC; clone_size: .; v_call: TRBV28; d_call: .; j_call: TRBJ2-1
cdr3_aa: CAIRAGAYGYTF; cdr3_nt: TGTGCCATCCGGGCAGGGGCTTATGGCTACACCTTC; clone_size: .; v_call: TRBV27; d_call: .; j_call: TRBJ1-2
cdr3_aa: CASKTGGETQYF; cdr3_nt: TGTGCCAGTAAGACAGGGGGAGAGACCCAGTACTTC; clone_size: .; v_call: TRBV27; d_call: TRBD1; j_call: TRBJ2-5
cdr3_aa: CASSLDSPGLLYGYTF; cdr3_nt: TGCGCCAGCAGCTTGGATTCTCCAGGGCTCCTCTATGGCTACACCTTC; clone_size: .; v_call: TRBV5-1; d_call: .; j_call: TRBJ1-2
cdr3_aa: CASSEIPGQESNQPQHF; cdr3_nt: TGTGCCAGCAGTGAAATCCCAGGACAGGAGAGTAATCAGCCCCAGCATTTT; clone_size: .; v_call: TRBV6-1; d_call: TRBD1; j_call: TRBJ1-5
cdr3_aa: CAITSTGLYGYTF; cdr3_nt: TGTGCCATCACGAGTACGGGACTCTATGGCTACACCTTC; clone_size: .; v_call: TRBV21-1; d_call: .; j_call: TRBJ1-2
cdr3_aa: CASSEAWTNEKLFF; cdr3_nt: TGTGCCAGCAGTGAGGCCTGGACTAATGAAAAACTGTTTTTT; clone_size: few; v_call: TRBV2; d_call: .; j_call: TRBJ1-4
cdr3_aa: CATGGAQETQYF; cdr3_nt: TGTGCCACCGGTGGGGCCCAAGAGACCCAGTACTTC; clone_size: .; v_call: TRBV10-3; d_call: .; j_call: TRBJ2-5
cdr3_aa: CASSPPGRAAEAFF; cdr3_nt: TGTGCCAGCTCACCACCCGGCAGGGCGGCTGAAGCTTTCTTT; clone_size: .; v_call: TRBV18; d_call: .; j_call: TRBJ1-1
cdr3_aa: CSVEKATASGASRDTQYF; cdr3_nt: TGCAGCGTTGAAAAAGCTACGGCTAGCGGGGCTTCGAGAGATACGCAGTATTTT; clone_size: .; v_call: TRBV29-1; d_call: TRBD2; j_call: TRBJ2-3
cdr3_aa: CASSVQGGSNQPQHF; cdr3_nt: TGTGCCAGCAGCGTACAGGGTGGTAGCAATCAGCCCCAGCATTTT; clone_size: .; v_call: TRBV9; d_call: .; j_call: TRBJ1-5
cdr3_aa: CASSFRTEVGTEAFF; cdr3_nt: TGTGCCAGCAGTTTCAGGACGGAGGTAGGGACTGAAGCTTTCTTT; clone_size: .; v_call: TRBV27; d_call: .; j_call: TRBJ1-1
cdr3_aa: CSVERDLNTEAFF; cdr3_nt: TGCAGCGTTGAGAGGGATTTGAACACTGAAGCTTTCTTT; clone_size: once; v_call: TRBV29-1; d_call: .; j_call: TRBJ1-1
cdr3_aa: CASSLATASGYTGELFF; cdr3_nt: TGTGCCAGCAGCTTGGCCACAGCTAGCGGGTACACCGGGGAGCTGTTTTTT; clone_size: .; v_call: TRBV5-6; d_call: TRBD2; j_call: TRBJ2-2
cdr3_aa: CASTPQTANTEAFF; cdr3_nt: TGTGCCAGCACCCCACAAACAGCGAACACTGAAGCTTTCTTT; clone_size: .; v_call: TRBV7-9; d_call: .; j_call: TRBJ1-1
cdr3_aa: CASSLDGTGHTEAFF; cdr3_nt: TGTGCCAGCAGCTTAGACGGGACAGGGCACACTGAAGCTTTCTTT; clone_size: .; v_call: TRBV7-9; d_call: TRBD1; j_call: TRBJ1-1
cdr3_aa: CASSFPPSNYGYTF; cdr3_nt: TGTGCCAGCAGCTTTCCTCCGAGCAACTATGGCTACACCTTC; clone_size: .; v_call: TRBV5-6; d_call: .; j_call: TRBJ1-2
cdr3_aa: CSARTIYGYTF; cdr3_nt: TGCAGTGCTAGGACAATCTATGGCTACACCTTC; clone_size: .; v_call: TRBV20-1; d_call: .; j_call: TRBJ1-2
cdr3_aa: CASSKTGPRVSGNTIYF; cdr3_nt: TGTGCCAGTAGTAAAACCGGTCCCAGGGTCTCTGGAAACACCATATATTTT; clone_size: .; v_call: TRBV19; d_call: .; j_call: TRBJ1-3
cdr3_aa: CASSVGTQSYEQYF; cdr3_nt: TGTGCCAGCAGCGTCGGGACACAATCCTACGAGCAGTACTTC; clone_size: .; v_call: TRBV9; d_call: .; j_call: TRBJ2-7
cdr3_aa: CASSQDLGTVYGYTF; cdr3_nt: TGTGCCAGCAGCCAAGATCTGGGGACAGTCTATGGCTACACCTTC; clone_size: many; v_call: TRBV3-1/TRBV3-2; d_call: TRBD1; j_call: TRBJ1-2
cdr3_aa: CASSARTDSPLHF; cdr3_nt: TGTGCCAGCAGCGCCCGAACTGATTCACCCCTCCACTTT; clone_size: many; v_call: TRBV9; d_call: .; j_call: TRBJ1-6
cdr3_aa: CASRTLRGNTIYF; cdr3_nt: TGTGCCAGCAGAACCCTGAGGGGAAACACCATATATTTT; clone_size: .; v_call: TRBV12-3/TRBV12-4; d_call: .; j_call: TRBJ1-3
cdr3_aa: CASSLPRGAVGWEEGEQYF; cdr3_nt: TGTGCCAGCAGCTTACCACGGGGGGCGGTTGGCTGGGAAGAAGGCGAGCAGTACTTC; clone_size: .; v_call: TRBV7-2; d_call: .; j_call: TRBJ2-7
cdr3_aa: CASSLQGTPSYNEQFF; cdr3_nt: TGTGCCAGCAGCTTACAGGGCACTCCCTCCTACAATGAGCAGTTCTTC; clone_size: .; v_call: TRBV7-3; d_call: .; j_call: TRBJ2-1
cdr3_aa: CASSFQGPNTEAFF; cdr3_nt: TGCGCCAGCAGCTTCCAGGGCCCGAACACTGAAGCTTTCTTT; clone_size: few; v_call: TRBV5-1; d_call: .; j_call: TRBJ1-1
cdr3_aa: CASSLTGQGDYGYTF; cdr3_nt: TGTGCCAGCAGCTTAACGGGGCAGGGCGACTATGGCTACACCTTC; clone_size: .; v_call: TRBV7-3; d_call: .; j_call: TRBJ1-2
cdr3_aa: CASSPSPQLPAQYF; cdr3_nt: TGTGCCAGCAGTCCTTCCCCCCAGTTGCCCGCCCAGTACTTC; clone_size: .; v_call: TRBV27; d_call: .; j_call: TRBJ2-5
cdr3_aa: CSVEDRGRQFF; cdr3_nt: TGCAGCGTTGAAGACAGGGGGCGACAGTTCTTC; clone_size: once; v_call: TRBV29-1; d_call: TRBD1; j_call: TRBJ2-1
cdr3_aa: CASRGPGGGIGRETQYF; cdr3_nt: TGCGCCAGCAGAGGCCCTGGCGGGGGAATCGGGAGGGAGACCCAGTACTTC; clone_size: .; v_call: TRBV5-1; d_call: TRBD2; j_call: TRBJ2-5
cdr3_aa: CASSPGQDNEKLFF; cdr3_nt: TGTGCCAGCTCACCGGGACAGGATAATGAAAAACTGTTTTTT; clone_size: .; v_call: TRBV18; d_call: TRBD1; j_call: TRBJ1-4
cdr3_aa: CASSPRQTHTGELFF; cdr3_nt: TGTGCCAGCAGTCCCCGACAGACCCACACCGGGGAGCTGTTTTTT; clone_size: .; v_call: TRBV6-5; d_call: .; j_call: TRBJ2-2
cdr3_aa: CASRAGGASGEKLFF; cdr3_nt: TGTGCCAGCAGGGCCGGGGGGGCGAGCGGTGAAAAACTGTTTTTT; clone_size: .; v_call: TRBV27; d_call: .; j_call: TRBJ1-4
cdr3_aa: CASSLWRESNEQFF; cdr3_nt: TGCGCCAGCAGCTTGTGGCGGGAGAGCAATGAGCAGTTCTTC; clone_size: .; v_call: TRBV5-1; d_call: TRBD2; j_call: TRBJ2-1
cdr3_aa: CASSLVEGDYGYTF; cdr3_nt: TGTGCCAGCAGCTTGGTAGAAGGGGACTATGGCTACACCTTC; clone_size: once; v_call: TRBV5-6; d_call: .; j_call: TRBJ1-2
cdr3_aa: CASRGGGNEQFF; cdr3_nt: TGTGCCAGTAGAGGGGGTGGTAATGAGCAGTTCTTC; clone_size: .; v_call: TRBV19; d_call: .; j_call: TRBJ2-1
cdr3_aa: CASSPTGAYSNQPQHF; cdr3_nt: TGTGCCAGCAGCCCAACAGGGGCCTATAGCAATCAGCCCCAGCATTTT; clone_size: .; v_call: TRBV7-2; d_call: TRBD1; j_call: TRBJ1-5
cdr3_aa: CASSGGDRGGVVDQPQHF; cdr3_nt: TGCGCCAGCTCCGGGGGGGACAGGGGTGGTGTGGTGGATCAGCCCCAGCATTTT; clone_size: few; v_call: TRBV10-1; d_call: TRBD1; j_call: TRBJ1-5
cdr3_aa: CASSPRDPGVQETQYF; cdr3_nt: TGTGCCAGCAGCCCCAGGGACCCGGGGGTACAAGAGACCCAGTACTTC; clone_size: .; v_call: TRBV27; d_call: .; j_call: TRBJ2-5
cdr3_aa: CASSSHSKNTGELFF; cdr3_nt: TGCGCCAGCAGCTCACACAGCAAGAACACCGGGGAGCTGTTTTTT; clone_size: .; v_call: TRBV5-1; d_call: .; j_call: TRBJ2-2
cdr3_aa: CAWSPGTGNSPLHF; cdr3_nt: TGTGCCTGGAGTCCCGGGACAGGGAATTCACCCCTCCACTTT; clone_size: .; v_call: TRBV30; d_call: TRBD1; j_call: TRBJ1-6
cdr3_aa: CASSQTGGAGTDTQYF; cdr3_nt: TGCGCCAGCAGCCAGACAGGGGGCGCCGGCACAGATACGCAGTATTTT; clone_size: .; v_call: TRBV4-3; d_call: TRBD1; j_call: TRBJ2-3
cdr3_aa: CAIKAGSNEKLFF; cdr3_nt: TGTGCCATCAAGGCAGGGTCTAATGAAAAACTGTTTTTT; clone_size: .; v_call: TRBV10-3; d_call: .; j_call: TRBJ1-4
cdr3_aa: CASSSRQGRGGYTF; cdr3_nt: TGTGCCAGCAGTTCTAGACAGGGAAGAGGCGGCTACACCTTC; clone_size: .; v_call: TRBV6-5; d_call: TRBD1; j_call: TRBJ1-2